These 9 T cell receptor beta chains were all obtained from the same sample, sequenced in a study of T cells in Graves' hyperthyroidism and ophthalmopathy (dated by TCRdb to about 2019). Preparation of the library involved multiplex PCR. Reads for this sample came from an Illumina HiSeq 2000. TCR beta CDR3 regions were amplified from RNA transcripts. The TCR CDR3 was subjected to a first round of RT-PCR using the HTBI primer set and the Qiagen OneStep RT-PCR kit. The public reads were reprocessed in TCRdb via fastp at Q25 and MiXCR, keeping in-frame beta chains. Rows are combined by CDR3 protein, so each entry shows the most common genes and DNA. Within this sample are about 160,000 distinct CDR3 sequences, with 9.4% of them counted one time only. The ten largest clonotypes hold more than 20% of the sample. Sequences were obtained from blood. The receptors were sampled from a woman aged 18-35 years with Graves' hyperthyroidism that later progressed to Graves' ophthalmopathy.

This clonotype was detected many times. This rearrangement joins TRBV7-9 to TRBJ1-1, with D unclear. This CDR3 has 14 amino acids. Per the germline V gene, CDR1 is SEHNR and CDR2 is FQNEAQ (reference sequence). V shed 0 bases and J shed 1 base, with 6 bases lying between them. The CDR3 DNA sequence: TGTGCCAGCAGCTTAGCGGGAACGAACACTGAAGCTTTCTTT. Translated, it gives CASSLAGTNTEAFF.

This sequence joins TRBV4-2 and TRBJ2-2; the match to TRBD2 covers 9 bases. This CDR3 comprises 20 residues. Germline V gene sequence: CDR1 LGHNA, CDR2 YNFKEQ. J was trimmed by 4 bases and V by 5 bases; bases with no gene match: 20. The CDR3 nucleotides read TGTGCCAGCAGCGGAAAAGCGGGGGGCCTAAGACCTTCGGGCACCGGGGAGCTGTTTTTT. Translated: CASSGKAGGLRPSGTGELFF.

This clonotype was counted ten times or more. The rearrangement links TRBV3-1 to TRBJ1-2; D is possibly TRBD1 (6 bases). There are 14 residues in the CDR3. Per the germline V gene, CDR1 is LGHDT and CDR2 is YNNKEL (reference sequence). The V end was cut by 1 base, the J end by 2 bases, with 8 bases between. CDR3 in DNA: TGTGCCAGCAGCCAAGTAGGGGGGAACTATGGCTACACCTTC. It yields the protein CASSQVGGNYGYTF.

This clonotype has a count of ten or more. CDR3 amino acids: CASSIGGPYTEAFF. The CDR3 nucleotides read TGTGCCAGTAGTATAGGGGGGCCGTACACTGAAGCTTTCTTT. V usage is TRBV19 and J usage is TRBJ1-1; possibly TRBD1 for D (6 bases). Germline V CDR1 and CDR2: LNHDA, SQIVND (reference sequence). This CDR3 contains 14 residues. Trimming took off 1 base at V and 3 bases at J, with 9 bases between the two ends. The whole variable domain, remainder taken from reference TRBV19 and TRBJ1-1, is DGGITQSPKYLFRKEGQNVTLSCEQNLNHDAMYWYRQDPGQGLRLIYYSQIVNDFQKGDIAEGYSVSREKKESFPLTVTSAQKNPTAFYLCASSIGGPYTEAFFGQGTRLTVV.

At least ten counts were recorded for this clonotype. The CDR3 spells CASSLAREHGYTF. CDR3 sequence (DNA): TGTGCCAGCAGCTTAGCCAGGGAGCATGGCTACACCTTC. The chain is built from TRBV13 and TRBJ1-2; possibly TRBD1 for D (5 bases). Germline lookup yields CDR1 PRHDT and CDR2 FYEKMQ (reference sequence). This CDR3 has 13 residues. V shed 1 base and J shed 6 bases, with 9 bases lying between them. The whole variable domain, filled in from reference TRBV13 and TRBJ1-2, reads AAGVIQSPRHLIKEKRETATLKCYPIPRHDTVYWYQQGPGQDPQFLISFYEKMQSDKGSIPDRFSAQQFSDYHSELNMSSLELGDSALYFCASSLAREHGYTFGSGTRLTVV.

In regard to this clonotype: At one end, the junction sequence differs from germline, possibly due to a read error. J is TRBJ2-7 and V is TRBV6-1; a weak D match, TRBD2 (5 bases). The CDR3 loop spans 14 amino acids. In germline, CDR1 is MNHNS, CDR2 SASEGT. The CDR3 nucleotides read TGTGCCAGCAGTAAGCGGTTAAGCTCCTACGAGCAGTGCTTC. Translation gives CASSKRLSSYEQCF.

This clonotype was seen many times. The chain joins TRBV19 to TRBJ1-1; D remains unclear. In germline, CDR1 is LNHDA, CDR2 SQIVND (reference sequence). The CDR3 is 13 residues long. V lost 6 bases and J lost 4, with 12 bases in between. CDR3 protein: CASSSRVSTEAFF. In nucleotides, the CDR3 is TGTGCCAGTAGCTCTAGGGTGTCCACTGAAGCTTTCTTT.

This clonotype turned up a few times. V and J are TRBV14 and TRBJ2-5, with 12 bases aligning to TRBD1. The germline CDR1 and CDR2 sequences are SGHDN and FVKESK. CDR3 length equals 15 residues. The V gene end was trimmed by 4 bases and the J gene end by 5 bases; junction bases not matched to a gene: 5. DNA for the CDR3: TGTGCCAGCAGCCCCGGGACAGGGGGCATGGAGACCCAGTACTTC. This encodes CASSPGTGGMETQYF.

The chain couples TRBV15 to TRBJ2-7; 9 nucleotides match TRBD1. The ends lost 0 bases at V and 1 base at J; junction bases unmatched: 7. The germline CDR1 and CDR2 sequences are LNHNV and YYDKDF (reference sequence). The CDR3 has 17 residues. CDR3 protein: CATSRDGQGLKSYEQYF. CDR3 nucleotide sequence: TGTGCCACCAGCAGAGACGGACAGGGGTTAAAGTCCTACGAGCAGTACTTC. The full variable domain, with the rest looked up from reference TRBV15 and TRBJ2-7, is DAMVIQNPRYQVTQFGKPVTLSCSQTLNHNVMYWYQQKSSQAPKLLFHYYDKDFNNEADTPDNFQSRRPNTSFCFLDIRSPGLGDTAMYLCATSRDGQGLKSYEQYFGPGTRLTVT.